The source of this T cell receptor beta chain is a study of T cell responses to AZD1222 COVID-19 vaccine. General study findings and limits: Dominant CD4 TCR responses targeted spike regions 160-218 and 743-854. Repertoires were sampled only after the peak T cell response.

For this clone: The target antigen is unknown.

This table comes from immunoSEQ multiplex PCR, and its TCRdb copy is limited to in-frame clones, with some not included. The sample records roughly 150,000 clones, less than 95% being singletons. Pooling was applied to second doses at about 4 or about 12 weeks. The trim removed 2 bases at V and 5 bases at J, leaving 6 bases unmatched. The CDR3 sequence is 16 residues long. Germline V gives CDR1 SGHRS, CDR2 YFSETQ. This chain links TRBV5-1 with TRBJ1-4; 10 bases match TRBD1. The receptor's source is an adult who received the AZD1222 COVID-19 vaccine. Specimen: peripheral blood, collected 28 days after the second AZD1222 dose. CDR3 amino acids: CASSFLGQGENEKLFF. The CDR3 coding sequence is TGCGCCAGCAGCTTCCTTGGACAGGGGGAAAATGAAAAACTGTTTTTT. Full variable domain (rest looked up from reference TRBV5-1 and TRBJ1-4): KAGVTQTPRYLIKTRGQQVTLSCSPISGHRSVSWYQQTPGQGLQFLFEYFSETQRNKGNFPGRFSGRQFSNSRSEMNVSTLELGDSALYLCASSFLGQGENEKLFFGSGTQLSVL.